The source of this T cell receptor (beta chain) is a study of blood T cell repertoires in COVID-19. For the study at large: Samples representing acute and convalescent COVID-19 were sourced from the United States, Italy and Spain. PBMCs, B-cell-depleted T cells, or T cells provided the cDNA or gDNA that made up the material.

Original data processing: For nucleated cells, counts were estimated from reference gene primer amplification. Sequencing was performed with immunoSEQ multiplex PCR; in TCRdb, only in-frame clones are kept and a portion is missing. V, J and clone size were drawn from that table, and D and trimming were deduced from the DNA. In the table there are 300,000 or so clones, about nine tenths of which are singletons. The CDR3 consists of 14 residues. Germline CDR1 MNHEY, CDR2 SMNVEV (reference sequence). The ends lost 4 bases at V and 3 bases at J; junction bases unmatched: 5. V is TRBV27 and J is TRBJ2-7; 8 bases are shared with TRBD2. Source material: peripheral blood. The source of this sequence is a woman aged 25 to 39 with COVID-19, enrolled during active disease. CDR3 nucleotides: TGTGCCAGCAGTTCGGGGACTAGTATCTACGAGCAGTACTTC. Translated, it gives CASSSGTSIYEQYF.